A single sample is the source of the 20 T cell receptor beta chains below, sequenced in a study of blood T cell repertoires in COVID-19. The table came from immunoSEQ multiplex PCR; TCRdb's copy has only in-frame clones and leaves some out. In the table there are roughly 150,000 clones, roughly four fifths of which are singletons. Sequencing input: peripheral blood. Receptors were obtained from a man in his sixties or seventies with active or convalescent COVID-19.

The chain joins TRBV7-8 to TRBJ1-1; D unresolved. The ends were cut back, 1 base at V and 3 bases at J, with 6 bases in the middle. CDR3 length: 13 amino acids. The germline V gene encodes CDR1 SGHVS and CDR2 FQNEAQ. CDR3 DNA sequence: TGTGCCAGCAGCTTAGAGGCGGACACTGAAGCTTTCTTT. Its translation: CASSLEADTEAFF.

The V and J genes are TRBV30 and TRBJ2-3, with D possibly TRBD1 on 5 matching bases. CDR1 and CDR2 from the germline V gene are GTSNPN and SVGIG (reference sequence). Trimming left V 4 bases short and J 0 bases short, with 17 bases between. The CDR3 extends over 16 amino acids. CDR3 nucleotides: TGTGCCTGGACCCGATCAGGGCGGTCGAGCACAGATACGCAGTATTTT. Its protein is CAWTRSGRSSTDTQYF.

The gene calls are TRBV12-3 or TRBV12-4 and TRBJ1-3; the D is unclear. V lost 5 bases and J 6 bases, leaving 5 bases between the germline ends. The CDR3 has 11 residues. The CDR3 here is CASSVQNTIYF. CDR3 nucleotides: TGTGCCAGCAGTGTACAAAACACCATATATTTT.

This clone was counted a single time. The chain is built from TRBV11-2 and TRBJ2-7; D may be TRBD2 (5 bases). Germline CDR1 reads SGHAT; CDR2 reads FQNNGV. Trimming removed 5 bases from V and 2 bases from J, with 13 bases in between. The CDR3 is made up of 14 amino acids. CDR3 sequence reads: CASSPYWETYEQYF. The CDR3 coding sequence is TGTGCCAGCAGCCCCTATTGGGAGACCTACGAGCAGTACTTC.

V gene TRBV24-1 combines with J gene TRBJ1-5; D gene ambiguous. V was pared by 6 bases and J by 2 bases, with 16 bases between. CDR3 length: 16 amino acids. Germline V gene sequence: CDR1 KGHDR, CDR2 SFDVKD. The chain's CDR3 is CATSPGRARGNQPQHF. For the CDR3, the DNA is TGTGCCACCAGTCCCGGGAGGGCGAGGGGCAATCAGCCCCAGCATTTT.

The sample holds one count of this clone. The chain uses TRBV7-2 and TRBJ2-2, with TRBD1 matching 9 bases. The V gene's germline CDR1 is SGHTA and CDR2 FQGNSA. After removal of 3 bases from V and 6 bases from J, the junction contained 5 bases not matched to a gene. CDR3 size: 15 residues. CDR3 loop: CASSFRQGGPGELFF. CDR3 bases: TGTGCCAGCAGCTTTCGACAGGGGGGTCCCGGGGAGCTGTTTTTT.

This clone was seen at least ten times. This chain links TRBV19 with TRBJ1-4; no firm D call. The V end lost 3 bases, the J end lost 3 bases, and 11 bases lay between the germline ends. Per germline, CDR1 LNHDA and CDR2 SQIVND (reference sequence). This CDR3 spans 15 amino acids. Here the CDR3 reads CASSMRAGANEKLFF. Written as DNA, the CDR3 is TGTGCCAGTAGTATGCGGGCAGGAGCTAATGAAAAACTGTTTTTT. Full variable domain (rest looked up from reference TRBV19 and TRBJ1-4): DGGITQSPKYLFRKEGQNVTLSCEQNLNHDAMYWYRQDPGQGLRLIYYSQIVNDFQKGDIAEGYSVSREKKESFPLTVTSAQKNPTAFYLCASSMRAGANEKLFFGSGTQLSVL.

This clone came up a few times. The chain has TRBV12-3 or TRBV12-4 and TRBJ2-1, with TRBD2 matching 8 bases. The J segment lost 12 bases and the V segment lost 5 bases, leaving 3 bases of the junction unmatched. This CDR3 is 11 amino acids long. CDR3 residues: CASSKRERQFF. The CDR3 DNA is TGTGCCAGCAGTAAGCGGGAGAGGCAGTTCTTC.

The rearrangement links TRBV18 to TRBJ1-6; 8 bases match TRBD1. Germline lookup yields CDR1 KGHSH and CDR2 LQKENI. V shed 5 bases and J 3 bases; nucleotides not matched to a gene: 3. The CDR3 runs 15 residues. The CDR3 nucleotides read TGTGCCAGCTCAGGGACAGGCAACTATAATTCACCCCTCCACTTT. It encodes CASSGTGNYNSPLHF.

Only a few counts were recorded for this clone. The chain uses TRBV6-5 and TRBJ1-1; no definite D call. Germline CDR1 and CDR2: MNHEY and SVGAGI. Trimming removed 4 bases at V and 5 bases at J, with 11 bases between. This CDR3 is built from 13 residues. The CDR3 DNA is TGTGCCAGCAGTTCAGAGAGGGTTACTGAAGCTTTCTTT. Residues: CASSSERVTEAFF.

This clone was seen only once. This rearrangement joins TRBV30 to TRBJ1-5; 10 positions match TRBD1. After removal of 2 bases from V and 1 base from J, the junction contained 11 bases not matched to a gene. Germline V gene sequence: CDR1 GTSNPN, CDR2 SVGIG (reference sequence). The length of the CDR3 is 18 residues. The CDR3 protein is CAWSPTDRGGASNQPQHF. The CDR3 coding sequence is TGTGCCTGGAGTCCTACGGACAGGGGGGGAGCGAGCAATCAGCCCCAGCATTTT.

The chain is built from TRBV10-2 and TRBJ2-2, with 8 bases fitting TRBD1. The CDR3 length is 16 residues. Trimming removed 5 bases from V and 5 bases from J; junction bases left unmatched: 10. The germline V gene encodes CDR1 WSHSY and CDR2 SAAADI. The CDR3 coding sequence is TGCGCCAGCAGTACGGCAGGGGGCGCGAGGACCGGGGAGCTGTTTTTT. Its protein is CASSTAGGARTGELFF.

This sequence joins TRBV5-1 and TRBJ1-2; TRBD1 matches at 9 bases. Germline assignment: CDR1 SGHRS and CDR2 YFSETQ. V gave up 3 bases and J gave up 7 bases; unmatched junction bases: 13. This CDR3 region has 16 residues. As DNA, the CDR3 is TGCGCCAGCAGCTCGGAGGGACAGGGTAGTATTGGTGGCTACACCTTC. This encodes CASSSEGQGSIGGYTF.

This clone is a singleton in its sample. The chain couples TRBV3-1 (or the pseudogene TRBV3-2) to TRBJ1-2; tentative D call: TRBD1 (5 bases). V shed 2 bases and J shed 0 bases, with 13 bases lying between them. In germline, CDR1 is LGHDT, CDR2 YNNKEL (reference sequence). The CDR3 consists of 16 residues. The CDR3 reads CASSQQERQPNYGYTF. The CDR3 region has the DNA TGTGCCAGCAGCCAACAAGAGAGACAGCCTAACTATGGCTACACCTTC.

The chain carries TRBV5-4 and TRBJ2-4; 7 bases match TRBD2. The CDR3 length is 17 residues. Germline V gives CDR1 SGHNT, CDR2 YYREEE (reference sequence). V trimming: 4 bases; J trimming: 1 base; junction bases outside the gene matches: 11. The CDR3 here is CASSPPGGGAAKNIQYF. The CDR3 DNA is TGTGCCAGCAGCCCCCCGGGGGGTGGGGCGGCCAAAAACATTCAGTACTTC.

The chain couples TRBV28 to TRBJ1-6; no definite D call. This CDR3 is 14 amino acids long. Trimming took 2 bases from V and 10 from J, leaving 12 bases between them. The germline gives CDR1 MDHEN, CDR2 SYDVKM. In nucleotides, the CDR3 is TGTGCCAGCAGTTTAAGCGTCCGTGGGTCACCCCTCCACTTT. Translation: CASSLSVRGSPLHF.

This clone has a handful of counts. V gene TRBV18 combines with J gene TRBJ2-1; 16 positions agree with TRBD2. V was clipped by 3 bases and J by 8 bases; unmatched bases: 1. The CDR3 length is 15 residues. From germline, CDR1 is KGHSH and CDR2 LQKENI. CDR3 in amino acids: CASSPGTSGRDEQFF. Here the CDR3 DNA reads TGTGCCAGCTCACCCGGGACTAGCGGGAGGGATGAGCAGTTCTTC.

The V call is TRBV24-1, the J call TRBJ2-5, with D possibly TRBD1 on 5 matching bases. Germline-derived CDR1 and CDR2 are KGHDR and SFDVKD. V lost 8 bases, J lost 4 bases, and 7 bases lay in between. The CDR3 totals 11 residues. CDR3 coding DNA: TGTGCCACCAAAAGGGGAGAGACCCAGTACTTC. Amino acid sequence: CATKRGETQYF.

CDR3 coding DNA: TGTGCCAGTAGTCCTTGGACAGCAACTAATGAAAAACTGTTTTTT. Translating gives CASSPWTATNEKLFF. The V gene is TRBV19, the J gene TRBJ1-4, with a possible D match to TRBD1 (6 bases). The germline gives CDR1 LNHDA, CDR2 SQIVND (reference sequence). The CDR3 covers 15 residues. Between the trimmed V and J ends, which lost 5 bases and 0 bases, there was a span of 10 bases.

The V and J genes are TRBV5-4 and TRBJ1-1; 12 positions match TRBD1. Germline V gene lookup returns CDR1 SGHNT and CDR2 YYREEE (reference sequence). The ends lost 4 bases at V and 2 bases at J; junction bases unmatched: 6. The CDR3 has 16 residues. The CDR3 here is CASSPGQGAINTEAFF. CDR3 coding DNA: TGTGCCAGCAGCCCGGGACAGGGGGCAATCAACACTGAAGCTTTCTTT.